The 21 T cell receptor beta chains below were found in one sample sequenced in a study of post-analysis software for immune sequencing data. Study-wide points: The study found TRBV5-6, TRBV5-1 and TRBV20-1 among several TRBV segments more frequent in patients than controls.

No antigen is known for these receptors. Included in the TCR beta cDNA libraries were unique molecular identifiers. In TCRdb, the PCR reads were re-called with MiXCR into one record per CDR3 protein. The sample carries some 500,000 distinct CDR3 sequences, roughly 46% recorded once. The sample consisted of blood. Receptors were obtained from a girl under 18 with multiple sclerosis.

This rearrangement joins TRBV6-4 to TRBJ2-1; perhaps TRBD2 as D (5 bases). This CDR3 spans 13 amino acids. From germline, CDR1 is MRHNA and CDR2 SNTAGT. The V gene lost 0 bases and the J gene lost 9 bases, with 9 bases spanning the gap. CDR3 DNA: TGTGCCAGCAGTGACTCTAGGGAGAGTGAGCAGTTCTTC. Encoded protein: CASSDSRESEQFF.

The chain has TRBV5-1 and TRBJ2-7, with 10 bases fitting TRBD2. CDR1 SGHRS and CDR2 YFSETQ come from the germline V gene. The CDR3 runs to 14 residues. Trimming cost V 4 bases and J 4 bases; bases outside gene matches: 5. The DNA for the CDR3 is TGCGCCAGCAGCCCTAGCGGGAGAGGGTACGAGCAGTACTTC. Translation: CASSPSGRGYEQYF.

As concerns this clonotype: One end of the junction fails to match germline, which may point to a read error. The V call is TRBV4-2, the J call TRBJ2-1; 8 bases match TRBD2. The CDR3 extends over 17 amino acids. Germline V gene sequence: CDR1 LGHNA, CDR2 YNFKEQ. CDR3 region: CASSQYARLANYDEQFF. CDR3 nucleotides: TGTGCCAGCAGCCAATATGCGAGACTAGCGAACTACGATGAGCAGTTCTTC.

The count of this clonotype is one. This is likely a read error, given that the CDR3 carries no conserved phenylalanine or tryptophan at its end. The CDR3 nucleotides read TGTGCCAGCAGTTCCTCCGGACAGATCTTAAACATTCAGTACTCC. Amino acids: CASSSSGQILNIQYS. This chain connects TRBV6-5 to TRBJ2-4; D might be TRBD1 (6 bases). Trimming cost V 4 bases and J 6 bases, with 16 bases left between them. The CDR3 loop spans 15 amino acids. Germline V gene sequence: CDR1 MNHEY, CDR2 SVGAGI.

J is TRBJ2-5 and V is TRBV5-1; D is possibly TRBD2 (6 bases). The germline V gene has CDR1 SGHRS and CDR2 YFSETQ. V was shortened by 2 bases and J by 3 bases, with 14 bases between the two germline ends. This CDR3 is built from 15 residues. The CDR3 DNA is TGCGCCAGCAGCTTCGGAAGAGGAGGGGAAGAGACCCAGTACTTC. Protein: CASSFGRGGEETQYF.

This clonotype appeared once. This chain links TRBV6-2 or TRBV6-3 with TRBJ2-3, with TRBD1 matching over 7 bases. The CDR3 has 15 residues. Trimming at V came to 5 bases and at J to 2 bases, leaving 7 bases not matched to a gene. Germline CDR1 MNHEY, CDR2 SVGEGT. This CDR3 is CASSGAGGITDTQYF. The DNA of the CDR3 is TGTGCCAGCAGTGGGGCAGGGGGAATCACAGATACGCAGTATTTT.

This clonotype has a handful of counts. The rearrangement joins TRBV11-1 to TRBJ2-1; possibly TRBD1 for D (6 bases). V was clipped by 5 bases and J by 0 bases, with 14 bases between them. The CDR3 has 16 residues. Germline V gives CDR1 SGHAT, CDR2 FQDESV (reference sequence). CDR3 DNA sequence: TGTGCCAGCAGCCCCCCAGGGGAGAGCTCCTACAATGAGCAGTTCTTC. Encoded protein: CASSPPGESSYNEQFF.

V gene TRBV10-3 combines with J gene TRBJ2-3; TRBD2 aligns across 7 bases. J was trimmed by 4 bases and V by 6 bases; bases with no gene match: 7. CDR1 and CDR2 from the germline V gene are ENHRY and SYGVKD. The length of the CDR3 is 14 residues. CDR3 amino acids: CAIRGSGNADTQYF. DNA for the CDR3: TGTGCCATCAGGGGGAGCGGGAATGCAGATACGCAGTATTTT.

This clonotype was counted between two and nine times. This chain links TRBV29-1 with TRBJ2-5; 13 nucleotides agree with TRBD2. The CDR3 length is 17 residues. With V trimmed by 1 base and J by 1 base, 6 bases remained unmatched. The germline V gene has CDR1 SQVTM and CDR2 ANQGSEA. Written as DNA, the CDR3 is TGCAGCGTTGAAGGGACTAGCGGGAGACGTGTCCAAGAGACCCAGTACTTC. It yields the protein CSVEGTSGRRVQETQYF.

This clonotype occurred a few times. V gene TRBV10-3 combines with J gene TRBJ2-7, with TRBD1 as a possible D gene (6 bases). The CDR3 extends over 12 amino acids. With 6 bases removed from V and 6 bases from J, the gap between germline ends came to 12 bases. From germline, CDR1 is ENHRY and CDR2 SYGVKD. The CDR3 DNA reads TGTGCCATCAGGATACAGGGAATCGAGCAGTACTTC. This gives the protein CAIRIQGIEQYF.

As concerns this clonotype: Sequence at one end of the junction differs from germline and may be a read error. The chain combines TRBV11-2 with TRBJ2-5; 9 bases fit TRBD1. Matching the DNA end better, TRBJ2-7 makes the J call doubtful. The CDR3 extends over 15 amino acids. CDR1 and CDR2 (germline): SGHAT, FQNNGV. The CDR3 nucleotides read TGTGCCTGCAGCTTGGGGGGGACAGGGATGTACGAGCAGTACTTC. This translates into CACSLGGTGMYEQYF.

Remarks on this clonotype: The junction and the germline gene differ at one end; a read error may be behind it. J is TRBJ2-3 and V is TRBV29-1, with 7 bases that match TRBD2. The germline V gene has CDR1 SQVTM and CDR2 ANQGSEA. CDR3 length: 16 amino acids. For the CDR3, the DNA is TGCAGCGTCGAAGGTTCTCTAGCGGCTAGCACGGATACGCAGTATTTT. Translated, it gives CSVEGSLAASTDTQYF.

The chain uses TRBV6-1 and TRBJ2-5; D could derive from TRBD1 or TRBD2 (5 bases each). V was clipped by 7 bases and J by 6 bases, with 18 bases between them. Germline V lookup: CDR1 MNHNS, CDR2 SASEGT. CDR3 length: 14 residues. CDR3 in DNA: TGTGCCAGCACTCTAGGGGCAAGGGAGAAGACCCAGTACTTC. It is translated as CASTLGAREKTQYF.

Worth noting for this clonotype: A read error may account for a junction end that differs from germline. The rearrangement links TRBV5-6 to TRBJ2-4; TRBD2 might be the D (5 bases). Per germline, CDR1 SGHDT and CDR2 YYEEEE. The CDR3 is 12 amino acids. CDR3 loop: CAGRSFTDFQYF. CDR3 nucleotides: TGTGCCGGCAGATCGTTCACGGACTTTCAGTACTTC.

This chain uses TRBV2 with TRBJ1-5; maybe TRBD1 (5 bases). Between the trimmed V and J ends, which lost 2 bases and 4 bases, there was a span of 9 bases. Germline V gene data show CDR1 as SNHLY and CDR2 as FYNNEI. This CDR3 has 14 amino acids. CDR3 sequence (DNA): TGTGCCAGCAGTGAATTGGGGGGGAATCAGCCCCAGCATTTT. Translating gives CASSELGGNQPQHF.

This clonotype came up a few times. The chain employs TRBV6-5 and TRBJ2-1; 7 positions agree with TRBD2. The germline CDR1 and CDR2 sequences are MNHEY and SVGAGI. With 6 bases clipped from V and 7 bases from J, the junction kept 12 bases outside the gene matches. The CDR3 contains 15 residues. The CDR3 DNA follows: TGTGCCAGCAGACCCCGGGACTACTCCTGGAATGAGCAGTTCTTC. Protein sequence: CASRPRDYSWNEQFF.

This clonotype turned up a few times. The gene calls are TRBV5-5 and TRBJ2-5; 9 bases map to TRBD2. Looked up from germline, CDR1 is SGHKS and CDR2 is YYEKEE (reference sequence). V gave up 4 bases and J gave up 5 bases; unmatched junction bases: 6. This CDR3 is built from 14 residues. CDR3: CASSQIAGVETQYF. The DNA of the CDR3 is TGTGCCAGCAGCCAGATAGCGGGGGTGGAGACCCAGTACTTC.

About this clonotype itself: The junction differs from germline at one of its ends, possibly a read error. This rearrangement joins TRBV10-3 to TRBJ2-5; 7 bases are a match to TRBD2. Germline CDR1 is ENHRY and CDR2 is SYGVKD. The CDR3 is 13 amino acids. CDR3 region: CAITSGEQEAQYF. The CDR3, as DNA: TGTGCCATCACTAGCGGAGAACAAGAGGCCCAGTACTTC.

A few counts support this clonotype. The chain employs TRBV12-3 or TRBV12-4 and TRBJ2-3; D uncertain. The CDR3 has 14 residues. V was cut by 0 bases and J by 7 bases, with 11 bases left in between. CDR3 in amino acids: CASSLAGSRYTQYF. In DNA form, the CDR3 reads TGTGCCAGCAGTTTAGCGGGAAGTAGGTATACGCAGTATTTT.

Concerning this clonotype itself: One end of the junction does not line up with germline, which may come from a read error. V gene TRBV3-1 combines with J gene TRBJ2-7, with 9 positions matching TRBD1. Germline V CDR1 and CDR2: LGHDT, YNNKEL (reference sequence). The CDR3 has 14 amino acids. The DNA for the CDR3 is TGTGTCAGCAGCCCCGGGACAGGGTCACGCGAGCAGTACTTC. This encodes CVSSPGTGSREQYF.

The gene calls are TRBV7-9 and TRBJ1-2; a weak D match, TRBD1 (5 bases). Germline assignment: CDR1 SEHNR and CDR2 FQNEAQ (reference sequence). With 5 bases removed from V and 4 bases from J, the gap between germline ends came to 17 bases. The CDR3 loop spans 15 amino acids. The CDR3 loop reads CASSLFGRDVYGYTF. In nucleotides, the CDR3 is TGTGCCAGCAGCCTGTTTGGGAGGGACGTCTATGGCTACACCTTC.